These 32 T cell receptor beta chains were sequenced from one sample in a study of T cell responses to AZD1222 COVID-19 vaccine. This table comes from immunoSEQ multiplex PCR, and its TCRdb copy is limited to in-frame clones, with some not included. The repertoire holds 90,000 to 110,000 clones, approximately 87% seen once, with roughly 4.3% in the top ten. The sample consisted of peripheral blood, taken 28 days after the second AZD1222 dose. Receptor source: an adult who received the AZD1222 COVID-19 vaccine.

The J gene is TRBJ2-2, the V gene TRBV10-2; D possibly uses TRBD1 or TRBD2 (5 bases each). The CDR3 extends over 13 amino acids. The germline gives CDR1 WSHSY, CDR2 SAAADI. The ends were cut back, 5 bases at V and 7 bases at J, with 11 bases in the middle. CDR3 sequence: CASSSRDVGELFF. The CDR3, as DNA: TGCGCCAGCAGTTCCCGGGACGTCGGGGAGCTGTTTTTT.

This clone was picked up one time. This chain uses TRBV29-1 with TRBJ2-1, with 12 bases that match TRBD2. The CDR3 loop spans 17 amino acids. Germline V gives CDR1 SQVTM, CDR2 ANQGSEA. J lost 1 base, V lost 7 bases, and 11 bases had no gene match. In DNA, the CDR3 is TGCAGCGACCTCCTAGCGGGAGGGATAAGATCCTACAATGAGCAGTTCTTC. Its protein is CSDLLAGGIRSYNEQFF.

The gene calls are TRBV4-3 and TRBJ1-2, with 8 bases matching TRBD1. The CDR3 loop spans 13 amino acids. Per germline, CDR1 LGHNA and CDR2 YSLEER. Unmatched junction bases numbered 4, after V lost 2 bases and J lost 8 bases. In DNA, the CDR3 is TGCGCCAGCAGCCAACCAGACAGGGGAGGCTACACCTTC. It codes for CASSQPDRGGYTF.

V usage is TRBV12-3 or TRBV12-4 and J usage is TRBJ2-2; no clear D. With 6 bases removed from V and 6 bases from J, the gap between germline ends came to 5 bases. The CDR3 sequence is 11 residues long. CDR3 sequence reads: CASRGSGELFF. The CDR3 nucleotides are TGTGCCAGCAGGGGTTCCGGGGAGCTGTTTTTT.

This chain uses TRBV24-1 with TRBJ2-3, with no clear D. The CDR3 has 13 residues. Germline V lookup: CDR1 KGHDR, CDR2 SFDVKD. The V end was cut by 12 bases, the J end by 0 bases, with 12 bases between. The CDR3 DNA reads as TGTGCCTCCCGAGGAGTGAGCACAGATACGCAGTATTTT. Protein: CASRGVSTDTQYF.

The chain links TRBV2 to TRBJ1-1; TRBD1 aligns across 7 bases. This CDR3 spans 14 amino acids. From germline, CDR1 is SNHLY and CDR2 FYNNEI. V gave up 5 bases and J gave up 5 bases; unmatched junction bases: 8. As DNA, the CDR3 is TGTGCCAGCAGTCTCCGACAGGGTGGGACTGAAGCTTTCTTT. The encoded protein is CASSLRQGGTEAFF.

The J gene is TRBJ1-2, the V gene TRBV28; unclear D gene. The CDR3 loop spans 13 amino acids. V gave up 2 bases and J gave up 6 bases, with 10 bases separating them. The germline gives CDR1 MDHEN, CDR2 SYDVKM. CDR3 protein: CASSLQERDGYTF. The CDR3 region has the DNA TGTGCCAGCAGTTTACAAGAACGGGATGGCTACACCTTC.

This sequence joins TRBV7-6 and TRBJ1-4, with 7 bases lining up with TRBD1. The CDR3 is 13 residues long. Trimming took 3 bases from V and 5 from J; bases not matched to a gene: 0. Germline-derived CDR1 and CDR2 are SGHVS and FNYEAQ. CDR3 nucleotide sequence: TGTGCCAGCAGCTTGACAGGGAATGAAAAACTGTTTTTT. Translating it yields CASSLTGNEKLFF.

This chain uses TRBV6-5 with TRBJ1-1; D perhaps matches TRBD1 (5 bases). There are 12 residues in the CDR3. V lost 6 bases and J lost 7, with 12 bases in between. CDR1 and CDR2 (germline): MNHEY, SVGAGI. The CDR3 is CASRGRDGEAFF. CDR3 sequence (DNA): TGTGCCAGCAGAGGAAGGGACGGTGAAGCTTTCTTT.

The genes are TRBV20-1 and TRBJ2-3; possibly TRBD1 for D (5 bases). Germline CDR1 is DFQATT and CDR2 is SNEGSKA (reference sequence). This CDR3 has 15 amino acids. With 3 bases removed from V and 6 bases from J, the gap between germline ends came to 19 bases. DNA of the CDR3: TGCAGTGCTAGTTTGCGCAGGGAAACAACCGATACGCAGTATTTT. This translates into CSASLRRETTDTQYF.

This rearrangement joins TRBV19 to TRBJ1-1; weak D call: TRBD1 (6 bases). V was clipped by 5 bases and J by 1 base, with 14 bases between them. The CDR3 has 15 residues. Germline V lookup: CDR1 LNHDA, CDR2 SQIVND (reference sequence). The CDR3 DNA reads as TGTGCCAGTAGTCCCCTGGGCAGGGGGAACACTGAAGCTTTCTTT. This gives the protein CASSPLGRGNTEAFF.

J is TRBJ1-1 and V is TRBV2; perhaps TRBD1 as D (5 bases). Germline-derived CDR1 and CDR2 are SNHLY and FYNNEI. This CDR3 region has 14 residues. Deletions cut 6 bases from V and 4 bases from J, with 15 bases between. CDR3 DNA: TGTGCCAGCAGAGTGAACCGGAGGGGCACTGAAGCTTTCTTT. This sequence encodes CASRVNRRGTEAFF.

J is TRBJ1-1 and V is TRBV28; D is possibly TRBD1 (6 bases). Germline-derived CDR1 and CDR2 are MDHEN and SYDVKM. V was trimmed by 5 bases and J by 0 bases, leaving 13 bases between them. The CDR3 contains 15 residues. CDR3 residues: CASSLRTDLNTEAFF. In DNA, the CDR3 is TGTGCCAGCAGTCTCCGGACAGATTTGAACACTGAAGCTTTCTTT.

The genes are TRBV24-1 and TRBJ2-3, with 8 bases that match TRBD2. From germline, CDR1 is KGHDR and CDR2 SFDVKD. The CDR3 extends over 17 amino acids. The junction had 9 bases not matched to a gene; V was cut back by 0 bases and J by 5 bases. In DNA, the CDR3 is TGTGCCACCAGTGATTTGCGGGGTAGCGGGACCAGAGATACGCAGTATTTT. Translation: CATSDLRGSGTRDTQYF.

The V gene is TRBV30, the J gene TRBJ1-2, with 9 nucleotides matching TRBD1. Per the germline V gene, CDR1 is GTSNPN and CDR2 is SVGIG (reference sequence). Trimming cost V 1 base and J 8 bases; bases outside gene matches: 5. The CDR3 has 13 amino acids. The CDR3: CAWSEQGAGGYTF. The CDR3 region has the DNA TGTGCCTGGAGTGAACAGGGGGCAGGGGGCTACACCTTC.

The rearrangement links TRBV7-4 to TRBJ1-6; 8 bases line up with TRBD1. The germline V gene has CDR1 SGHVT and CDR2 SQSDAQ. The V segment lost 4 bases and the J segment 10 bases; nucleotides outside the gene matches: 9. This CDR3 is built from 15 residues. As DNA, the CDR3 is TGTGCCAGCAGCTATGACAGGGGAGGGGACTCACCCCTCCACTTT. Amino acids: CASSYDRGGDSPLHF.

The rearrangement joins TRBV12-3 or TRBV12-4 to TRBJ1-3; D uncertain. The CDR3 totals 10 residues. V gave up 11 bases and J gave up 7 bases, with 9 bases separating them. CDR3 protein: CADAENTIYF. In DNA form, the CDR3 reads TGTGCCGATGCCGAGAACACCATATATTTT.

The genes are TRBV7-9 and TRBJ1-6; a weak D match, TRBD1 (5 bases). Trimming removed 8 bases at V and 6 bases at J, with 20 bases between. The CDR3 runs to 16 residues. Germline V lookup: CDR1 SEHNR, CDR2 FQNEAQ (reference sequence). Here the CDR3 reads CASASLTGPGNSPLHF. The CDR3 region has the DNA TGTGCCAGCGCAAGTCTCACAGGTCCCGGTAATTCACCCCTCCACTTT.

This chain joins TRBV2 and TRBJ2-2, with D maybe TRBD1 (5 bases). Germline CDR1 and CDR2: SNHLY and FYNNEI. This CDR3 region has 16 residues. Trimming took 7 bases from V and 4 from J, leaving 19 bases between them. The CDR3: CASKKERGYSTGELFF. The CDR3 nucleotides are TGTGCCAGCAAAAAAGAAAGGGGTTACTCCACCGGGGAGCTGTTTTTT.

This chain connects TRBV15 to TRBJ1-1; D call uncertain. Trimming removed 1 base from V and 1 base from J, with 13 bases in between. Germline V gene sequence: CDR1 LNHNV, CDR2 YYDKDF (reference sequence). The CDR3 length is 16 residues. CDR3 region: CATSRVRVRENTEAFF. DNA for the CDR3: TGTGCCACCAGCAGAGTAAGGGTTCGGGAGAACACTGAAGCTTTCTTT.

The V gene is TRBV4-1, the J gene TRBJ2-1, with 14 bases matching TRBD2. CDR1 and CDR2 (germline): MGHRA, YSYEKL. V was clipped by 2 bases and J by 9 bases; unmatched bases: 6. The CDR3 has 16 amino acids. CDR3 protein: CASSQIGTSGSGEQFF. CDR3 bases: TGCGCCAGCAGCCAAATAGGGACTAGCGGGAGTGGTGAGCAGTTCTTC.

The chain carries TRBV2 and TRBJ1-2; D perhaps matches TRBD1 (6 bases). V lost 2 bases and J lost 8, with 9 bases in between. The CDR3 covers 12 residues. In germline, CDR1 is SNHLY, CDR2 FYNNEI. CDR3 residues: CASSERGAGYTF. CDR3 coding DNA: TGTGCCAGCAGTGAAAGGGGGGCAGGCTACACCTTC.

This chain's CDR3 is CASSEGGVLEQYF. The CDR3 DNA reads as TGTGCCAGCAGTGAAGGAGGGGTCTTAGAGCAGTACTTC. This sequence joins TRBV2 and TRBJ2-7; D might be TRBD1 or TRBD2, each matching 5 bases. V lost 1 base and J lost 7, with 11 bases in between. This CDR3 spans 13 amino acids. Per germline, CDR1 SNHLY and CDR2 FYNNEI.

This clone was found many times. This chain connects TRBV2 to TRBJ2-7; D is possibly TRBD1 or TRBD2 (5 bases each). Germline V gene lookup returns CDR1 SNHLY and CDR2 FYNNEI. The CDR3 extends over 13 amino acids. The V and J ends lost 1 base and 12 bases respectively, with 16 bases between them. The CDR3 is CASSEVTGGPRYF. The CDR3 coding sequence is TGTGCCAGCAGTGAAGTCACAGGCGGGCCTCGGTACTTC.

The chain is built from TRBV19 and TRBJ1-5; no reliable D call. Germline loops: CDR1 LNHDA, CDR2 SQIVND (reference sequence). The CDR3 spans 15 residues. The V end lost 0 bases, the J end lost 4 bases, and 10 bases lay between the germline ends. The CDR3 nucleotides are TGTGCCAGTAGTATAGAGATCTACAGAAATCAGCCCCAGCATTTT. Amino acid sequence: CASSIEIYRNQPQHF.

The genes are TRBV18 and TRBJ1-4, with D perhaps matching TRBD1 (5 bases). The CDR3 consists of 15 residues. Germline CDR1 KGHSH, CDR2 LQKENI. Trimming took 0 bases from V and 7 from J, leaving 12 bases between them. CDR3 in amino acids: CASSPPGAGGEKLFF. The CDR3 DNA reads TGTGCCAGCTCACCACCGGGCGCGGGGGGTGAAAAACTGTTTTTT.

V usage is TRBV7-9 and J usage is TRBJ2-7; TRBD2 matches 7 bases. This CDR3 has 15 amino acids. The V and J ends lost 6 bases and 6 bases, in that order; junction bases with no gene match: 14. Germline V gene lookup returns CDR1 SEHNR and CDR2 FQNEAQ (reference sequence). CDR3 nucleotide sequence: TGTGCCAGCAGTATACTGGACGCGGGGGTCTCCGAGCAGTACTTC. Its translation is CASSILDAGVSEQYF.

The chain couples TRBV4-3 to TRBJ1-2; tentatively, D is TRBD1 (5 bases). Trimming left V 0 bases short and J 8 bases short, with 13 bases between. The germline CDR1 and CDR2 sequences are LGHNA and YSLEER. The length of the CDR3 is 14 residues. CDR3 residues: CASSQDRAGIGYTF. Written as DNA, the CDR3 is TGCGCCAGCAGCCAAGATAGGGCAGGGATCGGCTACACCTTC.

V usage is TRBV5-4 and J usage is TRBJ2-7; D is uncertain. CDR3 length: 14 amino acids. The germline gives CDR1 SGHNT, CDR2 YYREEE (reference sequence). The V gene lost 4 bases and the J gene lost 5 bases, with 16 bases spanning the gap. CDR3 loop: CASSPARKFDEQYF. CDR3 coding DNA: TGTGCCAGCAGCCCCGCTCGGAAGTTTGACGAGCAGTACTTC.

The chain is built from TRBV27 and TRBJ2-6; D remains ambiguous. V dropped 8 bases and J dropped 0 bases, with 5 bases sitting between them. The germline gives CDR1 MNHEY, CDR2 SMNVEV (reference sequence). This CDR3 has 13 residues. The CDR3 reads CASGYSGANVLTF. CDR3 coding DNA: TGTGCCAGCGGGTACTCTGGGGCCAACGTCCTGACTTTC.

The V call is TRBV5-3, the J call TRBJ1-5; no reliable D call. TRBV5-3 is an ORF, with its function uncertain. The ends were cut back, 1 base at V and 1 base at J, with 27 bases in the middle. This CDR3 comprises 21 residues. The CDR3 region has the DNA TGTGCCAGAAGCTTGAATCCTAAGGGAGACGCATATAATGGAAGCAATCAGCCCCAGCATTTT. It yields the protein CARSLNPKGDAYNGSNQPQHF.

The chain carries TRBV10-3 and TRBJ1-1, with 8 bases lining up with TRBD1. CDR1 is ENHRY and CDR2 is SYGVKD in the germline V gene. Losses at the gene ends were 10 bases for V and 1 base for J; bases not matched to a gene: 5. CDR3 length equals 13 residues. The CDR3 spells CATAGQENTEAFF. CDR3 coding DNA: TGTGCCACCGCGGGACAGGAGAACACTGAAGCTTTCTTT.